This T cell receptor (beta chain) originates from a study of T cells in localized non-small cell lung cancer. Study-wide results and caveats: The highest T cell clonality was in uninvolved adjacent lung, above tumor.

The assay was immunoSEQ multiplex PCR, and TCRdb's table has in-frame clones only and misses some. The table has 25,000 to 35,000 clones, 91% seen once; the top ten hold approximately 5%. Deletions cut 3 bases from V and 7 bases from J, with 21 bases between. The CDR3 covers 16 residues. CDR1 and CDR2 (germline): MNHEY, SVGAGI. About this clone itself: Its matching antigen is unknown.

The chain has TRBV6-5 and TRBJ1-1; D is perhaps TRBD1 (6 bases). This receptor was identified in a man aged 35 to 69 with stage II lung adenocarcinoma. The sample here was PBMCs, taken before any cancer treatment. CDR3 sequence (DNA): TGTGCCAGCAGTTATACTTCTCCAGGGGCCGCTTATGAAGCTTTCTTT. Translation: CASSYTSPGAAYEAFF.